This T cell receptor (beta chain) came from a study of OX40 agonist ivuxolimab in advanced cancers. The wider study: A mean age of roughly 60 years, range roughly 20 to 85, was recorded, and approximately 85% were male.

Produced via immunoSEQ multiplex PCR; TCRdb's table is partial and in-frame only. The data hold 50,000 to 75,000 clones, with about 89% observed a single time. The sequence was collected from an adult with an advanced solid tumor such as melanoma, head and neck, liver or kidney cancer. Sequenced material: CD4+ or CD8+ T cells sorted from blood, taken in a trial of the OX40 agonist ivuxolimab.

The CDR3 coding sequence is TGTGCCAGCAACCCAGGGGGGAACACTGAAGCTTTCTTT. Protein sequence: CASNPGGNTEAFF. This chain uses TRBV16 with TRBJ1-1; 7 bases line up with TRBD1. This CDR3 spans 13 amino acids. Germline CDR1 KGHSY, CDR2 FQNENV. Trimming cost V 7 bases and J 1 base; bases outside gene matches: 3.